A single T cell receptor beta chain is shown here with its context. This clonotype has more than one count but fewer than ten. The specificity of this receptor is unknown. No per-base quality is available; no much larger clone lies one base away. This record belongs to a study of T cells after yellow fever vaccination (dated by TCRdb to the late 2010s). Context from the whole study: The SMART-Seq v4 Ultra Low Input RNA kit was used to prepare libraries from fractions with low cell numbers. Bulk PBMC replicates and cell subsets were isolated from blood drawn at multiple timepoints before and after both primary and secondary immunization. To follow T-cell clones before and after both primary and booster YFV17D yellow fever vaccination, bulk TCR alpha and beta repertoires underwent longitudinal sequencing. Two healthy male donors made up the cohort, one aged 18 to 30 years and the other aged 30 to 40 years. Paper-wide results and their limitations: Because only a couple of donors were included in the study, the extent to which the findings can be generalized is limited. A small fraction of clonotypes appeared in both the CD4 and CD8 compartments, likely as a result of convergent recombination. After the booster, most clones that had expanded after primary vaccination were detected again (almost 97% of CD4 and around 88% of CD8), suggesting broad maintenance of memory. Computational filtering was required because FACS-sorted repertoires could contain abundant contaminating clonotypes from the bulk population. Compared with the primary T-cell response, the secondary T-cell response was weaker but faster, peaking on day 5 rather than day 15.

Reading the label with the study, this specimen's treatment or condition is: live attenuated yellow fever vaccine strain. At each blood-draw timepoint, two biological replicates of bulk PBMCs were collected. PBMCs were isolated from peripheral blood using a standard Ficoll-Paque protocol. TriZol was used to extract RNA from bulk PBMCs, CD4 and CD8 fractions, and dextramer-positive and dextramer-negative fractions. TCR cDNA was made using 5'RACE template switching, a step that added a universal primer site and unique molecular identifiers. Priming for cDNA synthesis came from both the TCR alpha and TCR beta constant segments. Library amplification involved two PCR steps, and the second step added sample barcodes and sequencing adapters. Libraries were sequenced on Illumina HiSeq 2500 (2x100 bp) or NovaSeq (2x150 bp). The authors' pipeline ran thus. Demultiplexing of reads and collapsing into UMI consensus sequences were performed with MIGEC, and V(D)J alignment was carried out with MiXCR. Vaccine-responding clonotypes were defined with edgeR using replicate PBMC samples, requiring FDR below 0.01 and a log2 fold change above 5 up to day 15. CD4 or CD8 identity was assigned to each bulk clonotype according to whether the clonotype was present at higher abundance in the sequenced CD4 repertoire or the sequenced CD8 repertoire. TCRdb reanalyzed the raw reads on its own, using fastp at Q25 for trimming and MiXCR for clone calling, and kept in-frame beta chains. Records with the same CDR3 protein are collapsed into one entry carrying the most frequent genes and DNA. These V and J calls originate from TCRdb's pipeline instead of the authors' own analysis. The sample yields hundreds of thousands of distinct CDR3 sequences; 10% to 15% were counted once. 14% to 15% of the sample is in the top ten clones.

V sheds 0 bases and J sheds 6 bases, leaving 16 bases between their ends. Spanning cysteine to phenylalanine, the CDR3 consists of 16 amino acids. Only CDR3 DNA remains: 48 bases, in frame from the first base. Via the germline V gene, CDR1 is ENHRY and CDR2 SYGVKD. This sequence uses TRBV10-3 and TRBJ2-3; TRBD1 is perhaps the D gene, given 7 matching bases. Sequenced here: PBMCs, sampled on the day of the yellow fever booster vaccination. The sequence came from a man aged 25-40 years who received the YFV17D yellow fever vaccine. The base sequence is TGTGCCATCAGTGAGTCGATTCGGGCAGGGGGGGATACGCAGTATTTT. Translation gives CAISESIRAGGDTQYF.